The T cell receptor beta chain under discussion was sequenced for a study of cytomegalovirus exposure and HLA in healthy donors. On the study more broadly: Genetic ancestry analysis placed approximately 79% of the roughly 400 donors that were genotyped in the Caucasian-associated cluster.

PCR employed 60 Vbeta and 13 Jbeta primers. The protocol was immunoSEQ multiplex PCR, while the TCRdb copy is restricted to in-frame clones and leaves out a portion. Among under 150,000 clones listed, around a tenth were seen once. Study observations and caveats: Presence/absence analyses supposed approximately even sequencing depth among donors.

V gave up 3 bases and J gave up 5 bases; unmatched junction bases: 8. In germline, CDR1 is SGHNT, CDR2 YYREEE (reference sequence). The CDR3 contains 16 residues. Comments on this clone: Its specificity is unknown.

The J gene is TRBJ1-4, the V gene TRBV5-4; 9 bases map to TRBD1. This sequence originates from a man aged 30 to 39 in good health and CMV-seronegative. The sequencing sample was made of PBMCs. The CDR3 region has the DNA TGTGCCAGCAGCTGGGGCCCGGGACAGGGAAATGAAAAACTGTTTTTT. This gives the protein CASSWGPGQGNEKLFF.